The entry that follows covers one T cell receptor (beta chain) sequence. Its antigen remains unknown. This sample was taken from a study of cytomegalovirus exposure and HLA in healthy donors. For the study at large: Ancestry clustering placed 81% of a few hundred genotyped donors in the Caucasian-associated cluster.

Study results and caveats: In a later analysis, most CMV-associated TCR beta chains appeared HLA-restricted.

The CDR3 is 15 amino acids. Germline V gene sequence: CDR1 SGHTA, CDR2 FQGNSA. Deletions cut 5 bases from V and 0 bases from J, with 14 bases between. Primers for the PCR totalled 60 Vbeta and 13 Jbeta. Measured with immunoSEQ multiplex PCR; TCRdb has only the in-frame clones, and not every one. The sample shows approximately 170,000 clones, around two thirds of them seen only once. The sample was PBMCs. This TCR was sampled from a man over 45 in good health and CMV-seronegative. The chain recombines TRBV7-2 with TRBJ2-7, with D possibly matching TRBD2 (5 bases). This CDR3 reads CASSPGVGYSYEQYF. CDR3 coding DNA: TGTGCCAGCAGCCCCGGGGTAGGCTACTCCTACGAGCAGTACTTC.